These 8 T cell receptor beta chains originate from one sample sequenced in a study of blood T cell repertoires in COVID-19. Sequencing used immunoSEQ multiplex PCR; TCRdb keeps in-frame clones, though not all of them. The repertoire holds roughly 520,000 clones, with 88% as singletons. Material for sequencing was PBMCs or T cells enriched from blood (not recorded which). The receptors originated from a woman aged 40 to 50 who had recovered from COVID-19.

This rearrangement joins TRBV11-2 to TRBJ1-5; D call uncertain. Between the trimmed V and J ends, which lost 4 bases and 8 bases, there was a span of 12 bases. Germline CDR1 SGHAT, CDR2 FQNNGV. This CDR3 contains 13 residues. The CDR3 nucleotides are TGTGCCAGCAGCTGGAGGAACATGGAGCCCCAGCATTTT. Translated, it gives CASSWRNMEPQHF.

This chain connects TRBV25-1 to TRBJ2-1, with 9 bases matching TRBD1. CDR1 MGHDK and CDR2 SYGVNS come from the germline V gene. This CDR3 contains 16 residues. V lost 3 bases, J lost 3 bases, and 6 bases stayed unmatched. This CDR3 is CASSDGTGPLYNEQFF. The CDR3 DNA reads as TGTGCCAGCAGTGACGGGACAGGGCCCCTCTACAATGAGCAGTTCTTC.

The chain couples TRBV11-3 to TRBJ2-2; TRBD2 matches at 8 bases. The trim removed 4 bases at V and 1 base at J, leaving 5 bases unmatched. Germline loops: CDR1 SGHNT, CDR2 YENEEA. CDR3 length: 16 residues. The DNA for the CDR3 is TGTGCCAGCAGCTCGACTAGCGAGGGGAACACCGGGGAGCTGTTTTTT. Translated: CASSSTSEGNTGELFF.

This sequence joins TRBV21-1 and TRBJ2-7; the DNA was not used to check the table's D call, TRBD2. TRBV21-1 is a pseudogene. The CDR3 length is 16 residues. CDR3 sequence: CASSIEVGLAGNEQYF. The CDR3 DNA reads as TGTGCCAGCAGCATTGAAGTGGGACTAGCGGGAAACGAGCAGTACTTC.

As for this clone: Other DNA sequences in the same sample also yield this CDR3. The chain uses TRBV5-6 and TRBJ2-7, with D hard to call. The CDR3 runs to 11 residues. In germline, CDR1 is SGHDT, CDR2 YYEEEE. Trimming shortened V by 1 base and J by 4 bases, and 3 bases separated the two germline ends. The CDR3 coding sequence is TGTGCCAGCAGCTTGCGTTACGAGCAGTACTTC. This encodes CASSLRYEQYF. Supplemented by reference TRBV5-6 and TRBJ2-7, the full variable domain reads DAGVTQSPTHLIKTRGQQVTLRCSPKSGHDTVSWYQQALGQGPQFIFQYYEEEERQRGNFPDRFSGHQFPNYSSELNVNALLLGDSALYLCASSLRYEQYFGPGTRLTVT.

The chain links TRBV29-1 to TRBJ1-2; 7 nucleotides line up with TRBD1. J lost 1 base, V lost 6 bases, and 5 bases had no gene match. CDR3 size: 13 residues. Germline V gene sequence: CDR1 SQVTM, CDR2 ANQGSEA. CDR3 DNA sequence: TGCAGCGTGAGGGACAGCGATAACTATGGCTACACCTTC. This sequence encodes CSVRDSDNYGYTF. Supplemented by reference TRBV29-1 and TRBJ1-2, the full variable domain reads SAVISQKPSRDICQRGTSLTIQCQVDSQVTMMFWYRQQPGQSLTLIATANQGSEATYESGFVIDKFPISRPNLTFSTLTVSNMSPEDSSIYLCSVRDSDNYGYTFGSGTRLTVV.

This sequence joins TRBV27 and TRBJ2-7, with 10 nucleotides matching TRBD2. V trimming: 6 bases; J trimming: 4 bases; junction bases outside the gene matches: 9. Germline-derived CDR1 and CDR2 are MNHEY and SMNVEV (reference sequence). The CDR3 is 15 amino acids. CDR3 sequence (DNA): TGTGCCAGCAGCTCCGGGGGTAGCGGGAGGTACGAGCAGTACTTC. Its protein is CASSSGGSGRYEQYF.

The chain has TRBV10-3 and TRBJ1-2; a weak D match, TRBD1 (6 bases). Germline V gene lookup returns CDR1 ENHRY and CDR2 SYGVKD. V gave up 5 bases and J gave up 2 bases, with 9 bases separating them. This CDR3 contains 13 residues. DNA for the CDR3: TGTGCCATCAGTACAGGGATCAACTATGGCTACACCTTC. This gives the protein CAISTGINYGYTF.